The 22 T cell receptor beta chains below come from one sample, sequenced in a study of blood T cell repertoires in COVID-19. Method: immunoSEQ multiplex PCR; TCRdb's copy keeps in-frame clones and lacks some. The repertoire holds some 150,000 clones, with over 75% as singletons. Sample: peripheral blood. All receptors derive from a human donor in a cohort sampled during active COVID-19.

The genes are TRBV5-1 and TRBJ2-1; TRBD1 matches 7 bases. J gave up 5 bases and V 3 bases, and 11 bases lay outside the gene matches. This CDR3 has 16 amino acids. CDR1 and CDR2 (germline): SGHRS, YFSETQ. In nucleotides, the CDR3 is TGCGCCAGCAGCTCAGGTCCGGCCACAGGGGACAATGAGCAGTTCTTC. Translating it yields CASSSGPATGDNEQFF.

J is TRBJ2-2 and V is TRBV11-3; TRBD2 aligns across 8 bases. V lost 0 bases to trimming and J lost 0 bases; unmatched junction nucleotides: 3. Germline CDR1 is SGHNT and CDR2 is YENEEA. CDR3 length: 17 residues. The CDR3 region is CASSLDRGGSNTGELFF. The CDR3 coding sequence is TGTGCCAGCAGCTTAGACCGGGGGGGGTCGAACACCGGGGAGCTGTTTTTT. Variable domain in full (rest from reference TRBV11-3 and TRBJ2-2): EAGVVQSPRYKIIEKKQPVAFWCNPISGHNTLYWYLQNLGQGPELLIRYENEEAVDDSQLPKDRFSAERLKGVDSTLKIQPAELGDSAVYLCASSLDRGGSNTGELFFGEGSRLTVL.

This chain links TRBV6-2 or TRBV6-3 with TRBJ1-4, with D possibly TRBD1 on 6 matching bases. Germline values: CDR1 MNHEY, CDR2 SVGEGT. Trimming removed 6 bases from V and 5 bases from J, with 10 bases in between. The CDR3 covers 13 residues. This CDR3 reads CASSWTDNEKLFF. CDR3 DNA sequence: TGTGCCAGCAGCTGGACAGACAATGAAAAACTGTTTTTT.

DNA for the CDR3: TGCGCCAGCAGCCGCGATGCCTACAGGGGAAACACAGATACGCAGTATTTT. Translation gives CASSRDAYRGNTDTQYF. This chain joins TRBV4-3 and TRBJ2-3; the match to TRBD1 covers 7 bases. With 4 bases clipped from V and 2 bases from J, the junction kept 12 bases outside the gene matches. CDR3 length equals 17 residues. Germline V gene sequence: CDR1 LGHNA, CDR2 YSLEER.

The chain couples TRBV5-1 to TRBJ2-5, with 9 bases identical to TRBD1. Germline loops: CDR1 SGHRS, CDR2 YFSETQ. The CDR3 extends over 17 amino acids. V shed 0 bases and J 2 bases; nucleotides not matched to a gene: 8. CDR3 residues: CASSLGRSGTGQETQYF. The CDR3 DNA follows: TGCGCCAGCAGCTTGGGACGATCCGGGACAGGGCAAGAGACCCAGTACTTC.

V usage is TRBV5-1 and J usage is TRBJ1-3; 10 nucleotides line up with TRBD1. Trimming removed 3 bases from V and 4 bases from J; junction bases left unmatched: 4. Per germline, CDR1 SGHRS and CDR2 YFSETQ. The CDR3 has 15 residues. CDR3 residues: CASSWTGGSGNTIYF. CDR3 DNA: TGCGCCAGCAGCTGGACAGGGGGAAGCGGAAACACCATATATTTT.

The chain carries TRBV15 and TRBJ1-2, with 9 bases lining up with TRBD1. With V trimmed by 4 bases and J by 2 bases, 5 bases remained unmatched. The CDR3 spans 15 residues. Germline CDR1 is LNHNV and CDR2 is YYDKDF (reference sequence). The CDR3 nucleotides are TGTGCCACCAGCATGCCCGGACAGGGGAACTATGGCTACACCTTC. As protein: CATSMPGQGNYGYTF.

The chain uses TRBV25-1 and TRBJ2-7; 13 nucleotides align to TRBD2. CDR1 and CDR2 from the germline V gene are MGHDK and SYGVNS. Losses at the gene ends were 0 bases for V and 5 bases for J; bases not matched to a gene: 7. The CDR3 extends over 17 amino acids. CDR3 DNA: TGTGCCAGCAGTGAATATAAGGGACTAGCGGGGATCCACGAGCAGTACTTC. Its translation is CASSEYKGLAGIHEQYF.

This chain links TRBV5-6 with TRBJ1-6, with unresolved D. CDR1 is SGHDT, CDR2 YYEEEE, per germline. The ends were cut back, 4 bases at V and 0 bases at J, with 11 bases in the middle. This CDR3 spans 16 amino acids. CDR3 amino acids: CASSLGWSSYNSPLHF. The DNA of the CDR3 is TGTGCCAGCAGCCTAGGTTGGAGCTCCTATAATTCACCCCTCCACTTT.

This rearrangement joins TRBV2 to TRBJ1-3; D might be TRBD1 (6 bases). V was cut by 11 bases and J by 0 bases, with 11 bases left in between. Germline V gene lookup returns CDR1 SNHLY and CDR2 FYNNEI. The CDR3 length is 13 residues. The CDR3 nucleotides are TGTGCCGGACGACAGGACTCTGGAAACACCATATATTTT. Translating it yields CAGRQDSGNTIYF.

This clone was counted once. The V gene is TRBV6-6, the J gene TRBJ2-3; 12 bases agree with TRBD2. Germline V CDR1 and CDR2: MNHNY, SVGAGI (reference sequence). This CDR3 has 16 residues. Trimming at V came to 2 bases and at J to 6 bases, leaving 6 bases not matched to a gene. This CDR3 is CASSYASGRADDTQYF. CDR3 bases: TGTGCCAGCAGTTACGCTAGCGGGAGGGCCGACGATACGCAGTATTTT.

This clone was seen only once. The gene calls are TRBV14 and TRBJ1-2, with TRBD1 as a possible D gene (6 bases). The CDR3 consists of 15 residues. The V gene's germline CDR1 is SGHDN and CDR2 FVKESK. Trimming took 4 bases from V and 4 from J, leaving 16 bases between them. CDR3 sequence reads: CASSPTQGPGYGYTF. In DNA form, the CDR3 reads TGTGCCAGCAGCCCAACGCAGGGGCCTGGCTATGGCTACACCTTC. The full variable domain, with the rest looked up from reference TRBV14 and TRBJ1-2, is EAGVTQFPSHSVIEKGQTVTLRCDPISGHDNLYWYRRVMGKEIKFLLHFVKESKQDESGMPNNRFLAERTGGTYSTLKVQPAELEDSGVYFCASSPTQGPGYGYTFGSGTRLTVV.

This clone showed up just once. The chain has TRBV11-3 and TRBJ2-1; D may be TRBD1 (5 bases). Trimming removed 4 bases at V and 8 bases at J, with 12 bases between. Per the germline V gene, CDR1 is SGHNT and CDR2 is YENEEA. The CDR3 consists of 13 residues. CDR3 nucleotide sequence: TGTGCCAGCAGCTCAGGGTTCGGCGATGAGCAGTTCTTC. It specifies CASSSGFGDEQFF.

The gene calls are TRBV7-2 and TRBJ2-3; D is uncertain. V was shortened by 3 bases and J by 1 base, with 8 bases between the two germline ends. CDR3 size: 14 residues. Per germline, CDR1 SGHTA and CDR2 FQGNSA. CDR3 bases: TGTGCCAGCAGCTTCTTGCGAGGCACAGATACGCAGTATTTT. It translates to CASSFLRGTDTQYF.

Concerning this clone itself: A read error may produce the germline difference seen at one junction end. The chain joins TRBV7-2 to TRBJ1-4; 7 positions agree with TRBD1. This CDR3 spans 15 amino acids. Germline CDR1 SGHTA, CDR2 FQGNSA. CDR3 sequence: CASSFPPGGNEKLFF. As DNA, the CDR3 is TGTGCCAGCAGCTTCCCTCCAGGGGGGAATGAAAAACTCTTTTTT.

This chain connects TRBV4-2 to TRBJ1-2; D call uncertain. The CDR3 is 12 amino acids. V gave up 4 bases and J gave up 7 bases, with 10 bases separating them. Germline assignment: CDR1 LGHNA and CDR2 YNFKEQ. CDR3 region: CASSPPPGGYTF. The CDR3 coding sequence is TGTGCCAGCAGCCCCCCTCCGGGTGGCTACACCTTC.

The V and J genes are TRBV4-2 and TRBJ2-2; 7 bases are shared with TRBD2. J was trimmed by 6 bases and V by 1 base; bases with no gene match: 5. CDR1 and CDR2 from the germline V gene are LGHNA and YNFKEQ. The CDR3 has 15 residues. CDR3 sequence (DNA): TGTGCCAGCAGCCAAGGGACGGCGGGGGCCGGGGAGCTGTTTTTT. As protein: CASSQGTAGAGELFF.

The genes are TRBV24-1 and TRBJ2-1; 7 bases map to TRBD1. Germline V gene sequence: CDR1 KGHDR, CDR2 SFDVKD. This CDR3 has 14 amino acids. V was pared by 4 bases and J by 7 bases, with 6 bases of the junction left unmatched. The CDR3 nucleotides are TGTGCCACCAGTGACAGAGACAGGGCGAATGAGCAGTTCTTC. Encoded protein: CATSDRDRANEQFF.

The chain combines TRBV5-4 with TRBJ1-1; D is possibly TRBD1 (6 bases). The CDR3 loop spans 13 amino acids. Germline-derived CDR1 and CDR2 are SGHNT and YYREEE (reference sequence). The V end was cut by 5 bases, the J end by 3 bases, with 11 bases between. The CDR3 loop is CASSLQGYTEAFF. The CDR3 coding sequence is TGTGCCAGCAGTTTACAGGGTTACACTGAAGCTTTCTTT.

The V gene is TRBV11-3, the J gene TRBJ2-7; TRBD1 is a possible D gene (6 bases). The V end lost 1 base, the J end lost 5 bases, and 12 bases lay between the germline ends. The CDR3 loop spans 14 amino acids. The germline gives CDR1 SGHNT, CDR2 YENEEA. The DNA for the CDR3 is TGTGCCAGCAGCTTAGCAGGGGCCGGACACGAGCAGTACTTC. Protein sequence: CASSLAGAGHEQYF.

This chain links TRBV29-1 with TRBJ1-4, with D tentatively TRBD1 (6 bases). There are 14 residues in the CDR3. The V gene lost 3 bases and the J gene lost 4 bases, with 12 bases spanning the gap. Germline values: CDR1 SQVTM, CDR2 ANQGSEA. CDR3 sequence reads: CSVDLTGLNEKLFF. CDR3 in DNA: TGCAGCGTTGATCTGACAGGCCTTAATGAAAAACTGTTTTTT.

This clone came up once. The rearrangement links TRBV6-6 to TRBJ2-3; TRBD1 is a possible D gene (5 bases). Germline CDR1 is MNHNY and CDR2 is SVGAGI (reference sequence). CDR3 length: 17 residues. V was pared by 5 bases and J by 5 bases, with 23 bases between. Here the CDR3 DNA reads TGTGCCAGCAGTCTTCCTTCAGGGTCTGTTATGGGAGATACGCAGTATTTT. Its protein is CASSLPSGSVMGDTQYF.